This TCR beta chain was captured in a study of T cells in Graves' hyperthyroidism and ophthalmopathy. General study findings and limits: Blood held most thyroid clonotypes expanded above 0.001 frequency.

Remarks on this clonotype: Its antigen is not known.

The J segment lost 5 bases and the V segment lost 6 bases, leaving 10 bases of the junction unmatched. This CDR3 has 15 residues. CDR1 and CDR2 (germline): MNHNS, SASEGT. The CDR3 regions of TCR beta were amplified from RNA transcripts. The study used the HTBI primer set for a first-round RT-PCR of the TCR CDR3. MiXCR, run by TCRdb on the multiplex PCR reads, gives a single entry per CDR3 protein. The top ten clones hold around 8.1% of a sample with 700,000 or so distinct CDR3 sequences, roughly 17% of them seen once. Graves' hyperthyroidism is called stable when ophthalmopathy does not progress within 18 months. Uncontrolled infection, other autoimmune disease, pregnancy or lactation led to exclusion. Isolation of PBMCs was performed on around 9.4 ml fresh peripheral blood.

The source is a man aged 18 to 35 with Graves' hyperthyroidism. The V and J genes are TRBV6-1 and TRBJ2-7, with 10 bases aligning to TRBD2. Sequencing was performed on blood. In nucleotides, the CDR3 is TGTGCCAGCAGCTCAATAGCGGGAGGACGCAACGAGCAGTACTTC. It is translated as CASSSIAGGRNEQYF.